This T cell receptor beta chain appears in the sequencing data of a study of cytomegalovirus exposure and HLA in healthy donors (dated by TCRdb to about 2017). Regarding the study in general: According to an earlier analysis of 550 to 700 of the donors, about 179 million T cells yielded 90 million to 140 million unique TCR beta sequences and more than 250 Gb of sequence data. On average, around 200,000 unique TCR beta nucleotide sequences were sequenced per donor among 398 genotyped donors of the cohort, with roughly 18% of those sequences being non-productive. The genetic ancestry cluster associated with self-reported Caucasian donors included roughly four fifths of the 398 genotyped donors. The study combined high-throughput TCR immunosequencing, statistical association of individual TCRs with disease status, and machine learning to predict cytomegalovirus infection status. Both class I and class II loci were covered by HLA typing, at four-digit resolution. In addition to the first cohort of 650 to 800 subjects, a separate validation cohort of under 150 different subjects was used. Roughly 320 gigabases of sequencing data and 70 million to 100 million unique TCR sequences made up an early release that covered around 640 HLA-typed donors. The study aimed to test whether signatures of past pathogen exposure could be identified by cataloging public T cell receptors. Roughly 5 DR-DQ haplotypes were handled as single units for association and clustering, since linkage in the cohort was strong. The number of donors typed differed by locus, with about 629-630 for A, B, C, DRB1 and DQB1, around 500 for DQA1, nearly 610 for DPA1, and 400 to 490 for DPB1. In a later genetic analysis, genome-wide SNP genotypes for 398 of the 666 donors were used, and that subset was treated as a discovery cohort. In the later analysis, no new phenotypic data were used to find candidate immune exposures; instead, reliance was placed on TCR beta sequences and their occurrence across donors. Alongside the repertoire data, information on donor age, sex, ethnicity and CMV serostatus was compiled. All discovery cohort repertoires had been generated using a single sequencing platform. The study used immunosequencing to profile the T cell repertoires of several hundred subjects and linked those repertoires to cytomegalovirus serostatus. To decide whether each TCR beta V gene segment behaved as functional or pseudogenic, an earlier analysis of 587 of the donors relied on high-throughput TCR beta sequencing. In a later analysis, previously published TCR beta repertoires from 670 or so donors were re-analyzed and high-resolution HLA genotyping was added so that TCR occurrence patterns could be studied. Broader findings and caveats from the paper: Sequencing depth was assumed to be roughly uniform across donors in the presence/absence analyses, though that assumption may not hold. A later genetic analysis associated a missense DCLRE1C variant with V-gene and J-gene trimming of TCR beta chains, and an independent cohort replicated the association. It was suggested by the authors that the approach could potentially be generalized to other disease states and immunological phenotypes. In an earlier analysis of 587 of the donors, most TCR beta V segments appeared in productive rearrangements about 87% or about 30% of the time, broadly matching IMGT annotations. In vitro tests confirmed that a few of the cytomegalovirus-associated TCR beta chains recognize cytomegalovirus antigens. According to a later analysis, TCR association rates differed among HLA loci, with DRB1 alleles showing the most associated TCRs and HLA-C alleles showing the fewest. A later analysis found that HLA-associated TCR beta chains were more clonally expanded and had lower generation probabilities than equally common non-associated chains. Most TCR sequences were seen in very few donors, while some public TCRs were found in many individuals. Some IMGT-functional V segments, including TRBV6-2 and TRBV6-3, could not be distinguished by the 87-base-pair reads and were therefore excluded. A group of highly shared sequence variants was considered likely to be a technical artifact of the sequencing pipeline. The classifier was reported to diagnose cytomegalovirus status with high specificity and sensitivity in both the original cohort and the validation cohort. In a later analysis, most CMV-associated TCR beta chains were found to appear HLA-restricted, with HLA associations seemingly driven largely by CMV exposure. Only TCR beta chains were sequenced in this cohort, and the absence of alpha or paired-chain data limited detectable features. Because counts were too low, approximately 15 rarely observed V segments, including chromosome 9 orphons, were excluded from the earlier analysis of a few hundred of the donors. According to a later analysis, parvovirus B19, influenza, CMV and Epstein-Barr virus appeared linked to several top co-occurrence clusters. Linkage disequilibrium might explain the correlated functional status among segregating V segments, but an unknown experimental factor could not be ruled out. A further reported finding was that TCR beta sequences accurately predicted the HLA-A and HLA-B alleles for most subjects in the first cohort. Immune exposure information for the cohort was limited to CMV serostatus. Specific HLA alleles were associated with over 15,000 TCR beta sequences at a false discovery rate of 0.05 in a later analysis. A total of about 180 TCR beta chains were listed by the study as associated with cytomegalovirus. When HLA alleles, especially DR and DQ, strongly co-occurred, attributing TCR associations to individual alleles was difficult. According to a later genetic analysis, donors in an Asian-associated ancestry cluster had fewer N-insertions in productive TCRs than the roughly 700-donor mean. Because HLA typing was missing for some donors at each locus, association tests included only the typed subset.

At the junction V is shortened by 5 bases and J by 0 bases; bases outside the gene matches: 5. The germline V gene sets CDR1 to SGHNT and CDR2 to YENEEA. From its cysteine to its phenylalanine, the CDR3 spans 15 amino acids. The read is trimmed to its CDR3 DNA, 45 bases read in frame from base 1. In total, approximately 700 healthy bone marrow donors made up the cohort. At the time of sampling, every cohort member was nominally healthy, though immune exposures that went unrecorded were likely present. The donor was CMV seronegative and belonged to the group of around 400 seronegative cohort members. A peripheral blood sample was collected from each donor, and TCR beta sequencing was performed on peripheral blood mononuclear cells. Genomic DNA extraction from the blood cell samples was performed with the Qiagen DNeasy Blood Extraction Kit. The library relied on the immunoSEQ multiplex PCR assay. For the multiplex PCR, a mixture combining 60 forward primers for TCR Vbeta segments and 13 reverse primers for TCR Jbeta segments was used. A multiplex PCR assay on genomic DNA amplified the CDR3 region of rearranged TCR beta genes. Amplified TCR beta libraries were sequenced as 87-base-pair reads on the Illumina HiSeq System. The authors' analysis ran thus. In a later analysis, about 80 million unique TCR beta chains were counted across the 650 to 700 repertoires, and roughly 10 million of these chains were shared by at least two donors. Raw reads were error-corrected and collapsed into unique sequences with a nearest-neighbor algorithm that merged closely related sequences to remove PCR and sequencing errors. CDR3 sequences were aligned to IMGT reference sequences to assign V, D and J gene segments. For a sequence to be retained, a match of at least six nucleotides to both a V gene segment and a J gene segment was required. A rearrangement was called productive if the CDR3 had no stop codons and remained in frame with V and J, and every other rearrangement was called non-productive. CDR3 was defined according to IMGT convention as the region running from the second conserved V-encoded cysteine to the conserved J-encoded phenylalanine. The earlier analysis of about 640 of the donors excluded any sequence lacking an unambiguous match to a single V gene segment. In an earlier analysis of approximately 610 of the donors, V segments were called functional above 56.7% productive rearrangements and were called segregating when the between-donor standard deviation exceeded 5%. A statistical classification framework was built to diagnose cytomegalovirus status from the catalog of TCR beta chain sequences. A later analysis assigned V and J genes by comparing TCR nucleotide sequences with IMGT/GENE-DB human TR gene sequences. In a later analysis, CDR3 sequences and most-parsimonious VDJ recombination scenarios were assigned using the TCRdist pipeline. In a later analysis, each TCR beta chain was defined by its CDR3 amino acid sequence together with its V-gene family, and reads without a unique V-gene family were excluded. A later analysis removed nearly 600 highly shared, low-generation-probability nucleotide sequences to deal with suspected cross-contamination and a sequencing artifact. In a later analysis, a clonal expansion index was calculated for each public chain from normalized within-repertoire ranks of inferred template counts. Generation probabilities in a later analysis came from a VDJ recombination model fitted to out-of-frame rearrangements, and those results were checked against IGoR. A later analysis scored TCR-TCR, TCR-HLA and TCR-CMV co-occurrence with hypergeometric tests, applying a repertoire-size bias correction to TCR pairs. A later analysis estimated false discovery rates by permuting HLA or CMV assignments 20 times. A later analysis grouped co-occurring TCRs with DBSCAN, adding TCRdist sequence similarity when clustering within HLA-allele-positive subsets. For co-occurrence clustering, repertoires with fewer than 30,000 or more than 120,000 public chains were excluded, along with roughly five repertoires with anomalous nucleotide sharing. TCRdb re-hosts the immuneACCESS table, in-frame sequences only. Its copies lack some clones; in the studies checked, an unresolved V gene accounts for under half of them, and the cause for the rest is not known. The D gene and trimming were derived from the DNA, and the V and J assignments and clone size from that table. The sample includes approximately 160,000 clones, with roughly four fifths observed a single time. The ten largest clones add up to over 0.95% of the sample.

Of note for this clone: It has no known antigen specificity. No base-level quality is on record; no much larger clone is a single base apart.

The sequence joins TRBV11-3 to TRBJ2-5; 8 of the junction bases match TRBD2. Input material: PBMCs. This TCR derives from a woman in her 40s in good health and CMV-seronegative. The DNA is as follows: TGTGCCAGCAGCCCATCGGGACTAGACCAAGAGACCCAGTACTTC. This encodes CASSPSGLDQETQYF.